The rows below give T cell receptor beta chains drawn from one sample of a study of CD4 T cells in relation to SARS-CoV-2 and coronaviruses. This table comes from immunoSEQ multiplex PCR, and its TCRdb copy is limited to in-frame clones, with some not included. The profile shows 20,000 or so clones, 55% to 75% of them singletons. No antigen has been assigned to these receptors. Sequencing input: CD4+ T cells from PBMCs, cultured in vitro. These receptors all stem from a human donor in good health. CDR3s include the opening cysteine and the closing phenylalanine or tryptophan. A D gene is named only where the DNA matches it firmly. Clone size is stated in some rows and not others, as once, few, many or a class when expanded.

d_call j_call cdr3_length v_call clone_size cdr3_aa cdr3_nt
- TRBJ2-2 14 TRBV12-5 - CASGTPTNTGELFF TGTGCTAGTGGTACCCCCACGAACACCGGGGAGCTGTTTTTT
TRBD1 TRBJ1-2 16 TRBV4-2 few CASSQEVWDRVSGYTF TGTGCCAGCAGCCAAGAAGTGTGGGACAGGGTTTCTGGCTACACCTTC
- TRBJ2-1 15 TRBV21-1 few CASSNKISSYNEQFF TGTGCCAGCAGCAACAAGATCAGCTCCTACAATGAGCAGTTCTTC
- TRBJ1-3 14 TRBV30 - CAWSGGSPGNTIYF TGTGCCTGGAGTGGAGGATCGCCTGGAAACACCATATATTTT
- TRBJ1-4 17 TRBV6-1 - CASSAQRGGNTNEKLFF TGTGCCAGCAGTGCCCAGAGGGGGGGCAACACTAATGAAAAACTGTTTTTT
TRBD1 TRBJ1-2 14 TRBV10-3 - CAISASQGDYGYTF TGTGCCATCAGTGCCTCCCAGGGGGACTATGGCTACACCTTC
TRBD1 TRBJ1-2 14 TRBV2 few CASTGQGAHYGYTF TGTGCCAGCACCGGACAGGGGGCCCACTATGGCTACACCTTC
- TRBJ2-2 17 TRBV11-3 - CASSLYPRVSNTGELFF TGTGCCAGCAGCTTATACCCCAGGGTTTCGAACACCGGGGAGCTGTTTTTT
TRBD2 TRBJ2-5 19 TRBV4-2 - CASSPVLGTSGRVWETQYF TGTGCCAGCAGCCCGGTATTAGGGACTAGCGGGAGAGTTTGGGAGACCCAGTACTTC
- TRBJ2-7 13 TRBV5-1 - CASSPADLYEQYF TGCGCCAGCAGCCCCGCCGACCTGTACGAGCAGTACTTC
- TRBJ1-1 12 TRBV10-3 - CAIEGFGTEAFF TGTGCCATCGAAGGGTTTGGCACTGAAGCTTTCTTT
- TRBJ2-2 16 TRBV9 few CASSGRGAPYTGELFF TGTGCCAGCAGCGGTCGGGGCGCGCCGTACACCGGGGAGCTGTTTTTT
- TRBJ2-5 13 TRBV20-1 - CSASRASRGTQYF TGCAGTGCTAGTAGAGCCAGTCGAGGGACCCAGTACTTC
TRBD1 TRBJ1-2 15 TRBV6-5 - CASSYSPTGGYGYTF TGTGCCAGCAGTTACTCTCCGACAGGGGGCTATGGCTACACCTTC
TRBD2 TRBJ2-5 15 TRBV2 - CASIPGLAGSETQYF TGTGCCAGCATCCCGGGACTAGCGGGATCGGAGACCCAGTACTTC
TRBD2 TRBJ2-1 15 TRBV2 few CASSKAGDPYNEQFF TGTGCCAGCAGTAAAGCGGGGGACCCCTACAATGAGCAGTTCTTC
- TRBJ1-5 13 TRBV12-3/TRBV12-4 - CASSFESNQPQHF TGTGCCAGCAGTTTTGAAAGCAATCAGCCCCAGCATTTT
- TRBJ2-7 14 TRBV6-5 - CASRGQPGSYEQYF TGTGCCAGCAGAGGCCAGCCGGGCTCCTACGAGCAGTACTTC
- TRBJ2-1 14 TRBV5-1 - CASSVGGPRNEQFF TGCGCCAGCAGCGTCGGGGGGCCCCGGAATGAGCAGTTCTTC
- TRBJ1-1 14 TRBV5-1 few CASSRDTAYTEAFF TGCGCCAGCAGCCGAGACACAGCCTACACTGAAGCTTTCTTT
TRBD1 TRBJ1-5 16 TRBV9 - CASSPAGTGKNQPQHF TGTGCCAGCAGCCCGGCGGGGACAGGGAAAAATCAGCCCCAGCATTTT
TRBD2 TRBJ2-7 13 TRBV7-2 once CASSPRLAGWQYF TGTGCCAGCAGCCCCAGACTAGCGGGGTGGCAGTACTTC
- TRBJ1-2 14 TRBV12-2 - CASRLARTVYGYTF TGTGCAAGTCGCTTAGCGAGGACAGTCTATGGCTACACCTTC
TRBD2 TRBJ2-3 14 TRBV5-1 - CASSSGREGDTQYF TGCGCCAGCAGCTCAGGGCGGGAGGGTGATACGCAGTATTTT
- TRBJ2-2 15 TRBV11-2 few CASSLGNRNTGELFF TGTGCCAGCAGCTTAGGGAACAGGAACACCGGGGAGCTGTTTTTT
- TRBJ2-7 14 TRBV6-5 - CASSPVAGGLEQYF TGTGCCAGCAGTCCCGTAGCAGGAGGTCTCGAGCAGTACTTC
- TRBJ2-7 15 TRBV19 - CASSAARGLSYEQYF TGTGCCAGTAGTGCCGCCCGGGGTCTCTCCTACGAGCAGTACTTC
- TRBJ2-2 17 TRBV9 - CASSVDQGGQGTGELFF TGTGCCAGCAGCGTAGATCAGGGGGGGCAAGGCACCGGGGAGCTGTTTTTT
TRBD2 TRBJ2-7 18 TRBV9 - CASSVEGREGLDCYEQYF TGTGCCAGCAGCGTAGAGGGGAGGGAGGGCCTCGACTGCTACGAGCAGTACTTC
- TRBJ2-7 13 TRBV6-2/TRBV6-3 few CASSYSGQGQQYF TGTGCCAGCAGTTACTCCGGGCAAGGGCAGCAGTACTTC
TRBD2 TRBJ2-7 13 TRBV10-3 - CATLTGMGGEQYF TGTGCCACCTTAACGGGGATGGGGGGGGAGCAGTACTTC